Detailed here is one T cell receptor beta chain. Its antigen is unknown. Treatment described: around 19 received Ad26.COV2.S at low or high dose, single or two shots; 5 received placebo; per-sample allocation not given. Vaccine and placebo recipients were sampled on day 63 after the first injection. Wuhan-strain spike was delivered by a replication-incompetent Ad26 vector. This sample is drawn from a study of Ad26.COV2.S vaccination and SARS-CoV-2 variants. Study-wide points: A substantial breadth of spike-specific CD8+ and CD4+ T cell responses after vaccination has been reported. Among vaccine recipients, spike-specific TCR breadth exceeded that of placebo recipients.

TCRdb's copy holds only in-frame clones and misses some; the assay was immunoSEQ multiplex PCR. The table shows 300,000 to 350,000 clones, with 90% occurring only once. CDR1 SGHVS and CDR2 FQNEAQ come from the germline V gene. The CDR3 is made up of 14 amino acids. V was cut by 2 bases and J by 4 bases, with 11 bases left in between. This material consisted of peripheral blood, taken in a trial of Ad26.COV2.S vaccine versus placebo. The rearrangement joins TRBV7-8 to TRBJ1-2; D unresolved. This TCR came from a person aged 18 to 65 who received the Ad26.COV2.S COVID-19 vaccine or a placebo. The CDR3 spells CASSLSIGPYGYTF. DNA of the CDR3: TGTGCCAGCAGCTTATCGATAGGGCCCTATGGCTACACCTTC. The whole variable domain, remainder taken from reference TRBV7-8 and TRBJ1-2, is GAGVSQSPRYKVAKRGQDVALRCDPISGHVSLFWYQQALGQGPEFLTYFQNEAQLDKSGLPSDRFFAERPEGSVSTLKIQRTQQEDSAVYLCASSLSIGPYGYTFGSGTRLTVV.